This TCR beta chain came from a study of cytomegalovirus exposure and HLA in healthy donors listed by TCRdb under 2017. For the wider study: An earlier analysis of 587 of the donors reported about 300 Gb of sequence data and around 110 million unique TCR beta sequences obtained from some 170 million T cells. Genome-wide SNP genotypes for about three fifths of the roughly 670 donors were used in a later genetic analysis, which treated that subset as a discovery cohort. An early release that covered about 600 HLA-typed donors contained around 330 gigabases of sequencing data and 65 million to 100 million unique TCR sequences. The aim of the study was to test whether cataloging public T cell receptors could identify signatures of past pathogen exposure. Among roughly 400 genotyped donors of the cohort, an average of around 240,000 unique TCR beta nucleotide sequences was sequenced per donor, of which about 19% were non-productive. To predict cytomegalovirus infection status, the study brought together high-throughput TCR immunosequencing, statistical association of individual TCRs with disease status, and machine learning. The genetic ancestry cluster associated with self-reported Caucasian donors included 81% of the 300 to 400 genotyped donors. Donor age, sex, ethnicity and CMV serostatus were compiled alongside the repertoire data. HLA typing covered class I and class II loci at four-digit resolution. The later analysis used no new phenotypic data to find candidate immune exposures, relying instead on TCR beta sequences and their occurrence across donors. All discovery cohort repertoires had been generated using a single sequencing platform. The T cell repertoires of under 700 subjects were profiled by immunosequencing and related to cytomegalovirus serostatus. A later analysis re-analyzed previously published TCR beta repertoires from roughly 690 donors and added high-resolution HLA genotyping to study TCR occurrence patterns. An earlier analysis of approximately 500 of the donors applied high-throughput TCR beta sequencing to assess whether each TCR beta V gene segment acted as functional or pseudogenic. Along with the 666-subject first cohort, a separate validation cohort of about 110 different subjects was used. Roughly 5 DR-DQ haplotypes were treated as single units for association and clustering because of strong linkage in the cohort. Typing coverage differed by locus: A, B, C, DRB1 and DQB1 were typed in roughly 620-630 donors, DQA1 in roughly 500, DPA1 in 600 to 610, and DPB1 in approximately 450. Results and caveats for the whole study, not just this receptor: The earlier analysis of some 560 of the donors excluded roughly 16 rarely observed V segments, including chromosome 9 orphons, because counts were too low. In a later analysis, 15,000 to 20,000 TCR beta sequences were associated with specific HLA alleles at a false discovery rate of 0.05. In this cohort, only TCR beta chains were sequenced, and detectable features were limited by the absence of alpha or paired-chain data. In a later analysis, the rate of TCR association differed among HLA loci, with DRB1 alleles having the most associated TCRs and HLA-C alleles having the fewest. A later genetic analysis associated a missense DCLRE1C variant with V-gene and J-gene trimming of TCR beta chains, and an independent cohort replicated the association. Because HLA typing was unavailable for some donors at each locus, only the typed subset was used in association tests. Linkage disequilibrium might explain the correlated functional status among segregating V segments, but an unknown experimental factor could not be ruled out. A later analysis found that HLA-associated TCR beta chains were more clonally expanded and had lower generation probabilities than equally common non-associated chains. For the cohort, immune exposure information was limited to CMV serostatus. It was suggested by the authors that the approach could potentially be generalized to other disease states and immunological phenotypes. A later genetic analysis reported fewer N-insertions in productive TCRs among donors in an Asian-associated ancestry cluster than the roughly 700-donor mean. In an earlier analysis of approximately 590 of the donors, most TCR beta V segments were observed in productive rearrangements about 87% or about 30% of the time, broadly matching IMGT annotations. Several of the top co-occurrence clusters appeared to be linked to parvovirus B19, influenza, CMV and Epstein-Barr virus, according to a later analysis. According to a later analysis, most CMV-associated TCR beta chains appeared to be HLA-restricted, and the HLA associations seemed to be driven largely by CMV exposure. In the study, 164 TCR beta chains were listed as associated with cytomegalovirus. When HLA alleles, especially DR and DQ, strongly co-occurred, TCR associations were difficult to assign to individual alleles. In both the original and validation cohorts, the classifier was reported to diagnose cytomegalovirus status with high specificity and sensitivity. Across donors, most TCR sequences were observed very rarely, whereas some public TCRs were present in many individuals. In vitro tests confirmed that a few of the cytomegalovirus-associated TCR beta chains recognize cytomegalovirus antigens. A further reported finding was that TCR beta sequences accurately predicted the HLA-A and HLA-B alleles for most subjects in the first cohort. A group of highly shared sequence variants was considered likely to be a technical artifact of the sequencing pipeline. Some IMGT-functional V segments, including TRBV6-2 and TRBV6-3, could not be told apart with the 87-base-pair reads, so those segments were excluded. The presence/absence analyses assumed that sequencing depth was roughly uniform across donors, and that assumption may not be true.

As concerns this clone: There is no known antigen for this receptor. A read error may produce the germline difference seen at one junction end.

Based on the germline V gene (reference sequence), the CDR1 and CDR2 sequences are SSHAT and FNYEAQ. Inclusive of the bounding cysteine and phenylalanine, the CDR3 is 13 residues long. Just CDR3 DNA is preserved here, 39 bases in frame from base 1. In total, roughly 710 healthy bone marrow donors made up the cohort. At the time of sampling, every cohort member was nominally healthy, though immune exposures that went unrecorded were likely present. CMV serostatus was recorded as positive for some 300 and negative for about 50% of the 666 cohort members, whereas no CMV serostatus was recorded for the donor in question. Each donor provided a peripheral blood sample, and peripheral blood mononuclear cells were used for TCR beta sequencing. Genomic DNA extraction from the blood cell samples was performed with the Qiagen DNeasy Blood Extraction Kit. The library was prepared using the immunoSEQ multiplex PCR assay. For the multiplex PCR, a mixture combining 60 forward primers for TCR Vbeta segments and 13 reverse primers for TCR Jbeta segments was used. Amplification of the CDR3 region of rearranged TCR beta genes was performed with a multiplex PCR assay on genomic DNA. The Illumina HiSeq System was used to sequence the amplified TCR beta libraries as 87-base-pair reads. Turning to the authors' computational methods: A later analysis tallied 70 million to 100 million unique TCR beta chains across the 640 or so repertoires, and about 10 million of those chains were shared by two or more donors. Raw reads were error-corrected and collapsed into unique sequences by a nearest-neighbor algorithm in which closely related sequences were merged to remove PCR and sequencing errors. To assign V, D and J gene segments, CDR3 sequences were aligned to IMGT reference sequences. For a sequence to be retained, at least a six-nucleotide match to both a V gene segment and a J gene segment was required. A rearrangement was called productive if the CDR3 had no stop codons and remained in frame with V and J, and every other rearrangement was called non-productive. CDR3 was defined by IMGT convention, running from the second conserved V-encoded cysteine to the conserved J-encoded phenylalanine. The earlier analysis of about 590 of the donors excluded sequences that lacked an unambiguous match to a single V gene segment. An earlier analysis of around 600 of the donors classified V segments as functional when productive rearrangements were above 56.7% and as segregating when the standard deviation between donors was above 5%. To diagnose cytomegalovirus status from the catalog of TCR beta chain sequences, a statistical classification framework was built. In a later analysis, V and J genes were assigned by comparing TCR nucleotide sequences against IMGT/GENE-DB human TR gene sequences. Using the TCRdist pipeline, a later analysis assigned CDR3 sequences along with most-parsimonious VDJ recombination scenarios. In a later analysis, every TCR beta chain was defined by the combination of its CDR3 amino acid sequence and its V-gene family, and reads without a unique V-gene family were dropped. As a way to deal with suspected cross-contamination and a sequencing artifact, a later analysis dropped 640 or so nucleotide sequences that were highly shared and had low generation probability. A later analysis calculated a clonal expansion index for each public chain from normalized within-repertoire ranks of inferred template counts. Generation probabilities in a later analysis came from a VDJ recombination model fitted to out-of-frame rearrangements, and those results were checked against IGoR. Hypergeometric tests were used in a later analysis to score TCR-TCR, TCR-HLA and TCR-CMV co-occurrence, with a repertoire-size bias correction applied to the TCR pairs. In a later analysis, false discovery rates were estimated by permuting HLA or CMV assignments 20 times. A later analysis grouped co-occurring TCRs with DBSCAN, adding TCRdist sequence similarity when clustering within HLA-allele-positive subsets. Repertoires with fewer than 30,000 or more than 120,000 public chains, plus five repertoires with anomalous nucleotide sharing, were excluded from co-occurrence clustering. TCRdb retrieved this table from immuneACCESS and kept in-frame rearrangements only. Not all clones are present; in checked studies, unresolved V genes account for under half, and no reason is known for the remainder. V and J calls plus clone size are reproduced from that table; the DNA served to infer D and trimming. The sample profile shows 150,000 to 200,000 clones; approximately 72% of them were found once. The ten largest account for roughly 2.5% of the sample.

The V and J segments used are TRBV7-7 and TRBJ2-5; TRBD1 lines up with 9 middle nucleotides. The specimen was PBMCs. The source is a human donor in good health. CDR3 protein: CASSRDREWTQYF. The DNA sequence is given as TGTGCTAGCAGCAGGGACAGGGAATGGACCCAGTACTTC.